This T cell receptor (beta chain) is from a study of blood T cell repertoires in COVID-19. Study summary: Samples came from the United States, Italy and Spain, spanning acute and convalescent COVID-19.

The junction had 12 bases not matched to a gene; V was cut back by 3 bases and J by 2 bases. The CDR3 covers 17 residues. Germline loops: CDR1 MNHEY, CDR2 SMNVEV (reference sequence). Sequencing was performed with immunoSEQ multiplex PCR; in TCRdb, only in-frame clones are kept and a portion is missing. The sample contains around 370,000 clones, more than 75% of which appear only once. Specimen: peripheral blood. This clonotype was obtained from a woman aged 50 to 65 with COVID-19, enrolled during active disease. The chain recombines TRBV27 with TRBJ2-5, with 7 bases matching TRBD1. CDR3 in DNA: TGTGCCAGCAGTTTTTTTCCTCCGAGGACAGGACAAGAGACCCAGTACTTC. It specifies CASSFFPPRTGQETQYF.